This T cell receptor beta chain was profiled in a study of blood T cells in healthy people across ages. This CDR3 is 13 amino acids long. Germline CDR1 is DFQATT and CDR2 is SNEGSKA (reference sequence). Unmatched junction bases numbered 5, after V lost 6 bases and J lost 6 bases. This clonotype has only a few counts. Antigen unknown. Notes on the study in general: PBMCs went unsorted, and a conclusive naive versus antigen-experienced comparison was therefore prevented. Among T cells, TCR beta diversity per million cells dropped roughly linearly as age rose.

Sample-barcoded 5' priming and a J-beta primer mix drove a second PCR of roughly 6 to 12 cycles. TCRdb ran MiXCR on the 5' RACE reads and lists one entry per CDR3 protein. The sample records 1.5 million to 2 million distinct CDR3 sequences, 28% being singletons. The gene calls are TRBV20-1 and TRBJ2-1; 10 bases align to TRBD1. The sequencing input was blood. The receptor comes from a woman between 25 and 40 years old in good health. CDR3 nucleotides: TGCAGTGCCAGACAGGGGGCGCGCAATGAGCAGTTCTTC. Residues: CSARQGARNEQFF.